A selection of T cell receptor beta chains follows, all from one sample in a study of tumour-infiltrating T cells in Burkitt lymphoma. TCRdb keeps only in-frame clones here, not all; method: immunoSEQ multiplex PCR. Among roughly 13,000 clones listed, 75% were seen once. What was sequenced was tumor tissue. All receptors derive from a human donor with diffuse large B-cell lymphoma. CDR3s include the opening cysteine and the closing phenylalanine or tryptophan. The D gene is left open where the match is weak. Clone size is not always given. Where it is, it says once, few, many or a class for expanded clones.

abundance	v_gene	j_gene	d_gene	CDR3nt	CDR3aa
-	TRBV25-1	TRBJ2-7	TRBD2	TGTGTCAGCAAAGGGACTAGCGGGATACAGTACTTT	CVSKGTSGIQYF
-	TRBV5-1	TRBJ2-7	-	TGCGCCAGCAGCCCTACGAACTACGAGCAGTACTTC	CASSPTNYEQYF
-	TRBV18	TRBJ1-4	-	TGTGCCAGCTCACCACTAGACAGTGGCGAAAAACTGTTTTTT	CASSPLDSGEKLFF
few	TRBV6-6	TRBJ1-1	TRBD1	TGTGCCAGCAGTTACTTAGGGACAGGGGGTACTGAAGCTTTCTTT	CASSYLGTGGTEAFF
few	TRBV5-1	TRBJ1-1	-	TGCGCCAGCAGCTTAAGGTACAGGGTCATGAACACTGAAGCTTTCTTT	CASSLRYRVMNTEAFF
-	TRBV2	TRBJ2-1	TRBD2	TGTGCCAGCAGTGAAGAGGGACTAGCGCGTCGGTACGAGCAGTTCTTC	CASSEEGLARRYEQFF
few	TRBV27	TRBJ2-1	TRBD2	TGTGCCAGCAGTTTCCGGACTAGCGGGGGATACAATGAGCAGTTCTTC	CASSFRTSGGYNEQFF
-	TRBV28	TRBJ1-1	-	TGTGCCAGCAAGTTCCCCGTCGGGGGGAACACTGAAGCTTTCTTT	CASKFPVGGNTEAFF
-	TRBV30	TRBJ2-1	TRBD2	TGTGCCTGGACGGGATGGGACATTACTAGCGGGGACTCCTACAATGAGCAGTTCTTC	CAWTGWDITSGDSYNEQFF
-	TRBV6-4	TRBJ1-4	-	TGTGCCAGCGGAAGAGACGCACGGGGGGCGCGGATAGAAAAACTGTTTTTT	CASGRDARGARIEKLFF
few	TRBV7-9	TRBJ2-1	-	TGTGCCAGCCTTACGTTCGAGGACAATGAGCAGTTCTTC	CASLTFEDNEQFF
medium-sized	TRBV2	TRBJ1-5	-	TGTGCCAGCAGTGAGGGGTACTCGGGCCAGCCCCAGCATTTT	CASSEGYSGQPQHF
-	TRBV7-9	TRBJ1-1	-	TGTGCCAGCACCTGGGGGAACACTGAAGCTTTCTTT	CASTWGNTEAFF